The present entry profiles one TCR beta chain with its context. In the original workflow: Using reference gene primer amplification, nucleated cell counts were estimated. Profiled with immunoSEQ multiplex PCR; TCRdb holds only in-frame clones, not every one. Clonal size and the V and J genes are those of that table, whereas D and trimming came from the DNA. Among 85,000 to 90,000 clones listed, roughly 82% were seen once. V dropped 2 bases and J dropped 6; count of bases not matched to a gene: 15. The length of the CDR3 is 17 residues. Germline V gives CDR1 MDHEN, CDR2 SYDVKM. This specimen comes from a study of blood T cell repertoires in COVID-19. Looking at the study overall: COVID-19 samples, acute and convalescent, were from the United States, Italy and Spain. Sample material is recorded as cDNA or gDNA derived from T cells, B-cell-depleted T cells, or PBMCs.

The chain joins TRBV28 to TRBJ2-7, with 8 bases lining up with TRBD2. What was sequenced was peripheral blood. This clonotype was obtained from a human donor in a cohort sampled during active COVID-19. The CDR3 reads CASSLRATRAGVLEQYF. CDR3 DNA sequence: TGTGCCAGCAGTTTAAGGGCCACGCGAGCGGGAGTACTCGAGCAGTACTTC.